Included here is one T cell receptor (beta chain) sequence, with context. Its antigen target is currently unknown. No quality values exist for individual bases; no much larger clone is one base distant. The treatment or condition label corresponds to: about 20 received Ad26.COV2.S at low or high dose, single or two shots; about five received placebo; per-sample allocation not given. Repertoires of vaccine and placebo recipients were sequenced from samples collected on day 63 after the first injection. In Cohort 1b, more than 20 adults aged 18-55 years were enrolled at a single site in Boston, USA, between 29 July and 7 August 2020. As a vaccine, Ad26.COV2.S was a replication-incompetent adenovirus type 26 vector that expressed a prefusion-stabilized SARS-CoV-2 spike protein derived from the original Wuhan strain. The sample originates from a study of Ad26.COV2.S vaccination and SARS-CoV-2 variants (dated by TCRdb to about 2021). For the wider study: Donors in the vaccine arm were drawn from COV1001, a phase I-IIa trial of Ad26.COV2.S in healthy adults that was multicentre, randomized, double-blind and placebo-controlled. A total of about 30 samples were included in the TCR-sequenced set, comprising roughly 19 Ad26.COV2.S vaccine recipients, 5 placebo recipients and 8 SARS-CoV-2 convalescent individuals. Sequencing of the TCRbeta repertoire served to evaluate the specificity and breadth of SARS-CoV-2-reactive T cell receptors following Ad26.COV2.S vaccination. Investigators did not know the trial group allocation while performing experiments and assessing outcomes. Trial participants were randomized into five groups of five, in which low-dose or high-dose Ad26.COV2.S was given once or twice, or placebo was given on both occasions. Dosing of Ad26.COV2.S was intramuscular, at either 5x10^10 or 1x10^11 viral particles, delivered as one shot or as two shots spaced 56 days apart. The investigation overall reported the following: Substantial breadth of spike-specific CD8+ and CD4+ T cell responses was reported after vaccination. Compared with placebo recipients, Ad26.COV2.S recipients showed higher spike-specific TCR breadth (P = 0.0014). The study was not powered for comparison of responses between vaccine doses or regimens. According to the authors, total T cell responses may have been underestimated by the TCR breadth and depth analyses. Vaccine and placebo recipients had comparable non-spike TCR breadth, which fits with the vaccine containing only spike.

The V and J ends are trimmed by 0 bases and 2 bases, leaving 5 bases between them. CDR1 is given as SGHDT and CDR2 as YYEEEE, both from the germline V gene. The CDR3 runs 14 amino acids, cysteine and phenylalanine included. Only the CDR3 part of the read is kept: 42 bases, read in frame from the first base. The immunoSEQ Assay was the method used to sequence TCRbeta CDR3 regions. After extraction, genomic DNA underwent amplification by bias-controlled multiplex PCR, followed by high-throughput sequencing. In the paper's pipeline: To quantify the absolute abundance of each unique TCRbeta CDR3 region, sequences were collapsed and filtered. T cell fraction was estimated by normalizing TCRbeta template counts to usable DNA, with usable DNA measured through amplification of reference genes found in all nucleated cells. Repertoire TCRs were annotated as SARS-CoV-2-specific when V gene, CDR3 amino acid sequence and J gene were exactly matched to a known reactive TCR set. The reference SARS-CoV-2 TCR set was obtained from MIRA and was filtered for enrichment in COVID-19-positive ImmuneCODE repertoires, whereby public or cross-reactive TCRs were removed. Drawing on the MIRA antigens, annotated TCRs were analysed further at the level of specific ORF or position within ORF. Depth was the summed frequency of annotated unique rearrangements, while breadth was defined as annotated unique rearrangements over total unique productive rearrangements. Two-sided Wilcoxon rank-sum tests were used to compare TCR breadth between groups. Not all clones reach the TCRdb copy of this immuneACCESS table, which keeps in-frame sequences only. Checked studies attribute under half of the gap to unresolved V genes and leave the rest unexplained. V and J calls and clone size are given by that table; D and trimming were obtained from the DNA. A total of approximately 420,000 clones appear in this sample, around 85% of them only once. The ten largest make up 3% to 4.5% of the sample.

The chain uses TRBV5-6 and TRBJ2-2, with no reliable assignment of the D segment. The specimen was peripheral blood, collected in a trial of Ad26.COV2.S vaccine versus placebo. The sequence came from a person between 18 and 65 years old who received the Ad26.COV2.S COVID-19 vaccine or a placebo. The CDR3 is CASSLVANTGELFF. The sequenced DNA is TGTGCCAGCAGCTTGGTGGCAAACACCGGGGAGCTGTTTTTT.